This T cell receptor beta chain was identified in a study of patients and donors after allogeneic stem cell transplantation. TCRdb ran MiXCR on the RT-PCR reads and lists one entry per CDR3 protein. There are approximately 170,000 distinct CDR3 sequences in the sample; more than 20% occur only once, and approximately 26% lies in the top ten. The CDR3 has 14 amino acids. Germline-derived CDR1 and CDR2 are WSHSY and SAAADI. V lost 2 bases, J lost 3 bases, and 10 bases lay in between. V usage is TRBV10-2 and J usage is TRBJ2-5, with D possibly being TRBD2 (5 bases). The sample taken for sequencing was blood, either unsorted or a sorted T cell fraction (not recorded which). This clonotype originated in a human donor who was either an allogeneic HSCT recipient or a stem cell or donor lymphocyte infusion donor (not recorded which). It is not recorded whose cells these are; they may come from a transplant donor. The CDR3 DNA reads TGCGCCAGCAGTGAGGACTATCGGGAAGAGACCCAGTACTTC. Its protein product is CASSEDYREETQYF.